These T cell receptor beta chains were read from a single sample in a study of blood T cell repertoires in COVID-19. Assay: immunoSEQ multiplex PCR; the TCRdb copy retains only in-frame clones and omits some. Of a few hundred thousand clones detected, about 87% appear once; the ten largest clones hold 0.95% to 1.5%. The sample consisted of PBMCs or T cells enriched from blood (not recorded which). These receptors all stem from a man aged 25-40 years who had recovered from COVID-19. CDR3s include the opening cysteine and the closing phenylalanine or tryptophan. A D gene is named only where the DNA matches it firmly. Part of the rows lack a size; the others show once, few, many or a class for expanded clones.

j_call,v_call,d_call,clone_size,cdr3_aa,cdr3_nt
TRBJ2-2,TRBV19,TRBD2,NA,CATSKASGYTGELFF,TGTGCCACCTCAAAAGCTAGCGGGTACACCGGGGAGCTGTTTTTT
TRBJ1-2,TRBV2,NA,NA,CASSEALRDRRGGYTF,TGTGCCAGCAGTGAAGCGCTTCGTGACAGGCGAGGGGGCTACACCTTC
TRBJ1-2,TRBV5-4,TRBD1,NA,CASSLVGQGLYYGYTF,TGTGCCAGCAGCTTGGTGGGACAGGGGCTTTACTATGGCTACACCTTC
TRBJ1-4,TRBV3-1/TRBV3-2,NA,NA,CASSQPRKLNEKLFF,TGTGCCAGCAGCCAACCCCGTAAGCTTAATGAAAAACTGTTTTTT
TRBJ2-1,TRBV27,NA,NA,CASSSPSARNEQFF,TGTGCCAGCAGTTCCCCGTCAGCGCGGAATGAGCAGTTCTTC
TRBJ1-5,TRBV6-2/TRBV6-3,TRBD1,NA,CASSWTGLQPQHF,TGTGCCAGCAGTTGGACAGGGCTCCAGCCCCAGCATTTT
TRBJ2-7,TRBV6-2/TRBV6-3,NA,NA,CASSYDYSYEQYF,TGTGCCAGCAGTTACGACTACTCCTACGAGCAGTACTTC
TRBJ2-5,TRBV18,TRBD2,NA,CASSLSPGLAGVTQETQYF,TGTGCCAGCTCACTTTCACCGGGACTAGCGGGAGTGACCCAAGAGACCCAGTACTTC
TRBJ2-3,TRBV27,TRBD2,NA,CASSPQREGAAQYF,TGTGCCAGCAGTCCCCAGCGGGAGGGAGCGGCGCAGTATTTT
TRBJ2-1,TRBV13,TRBD2,NA,CASTPSGRRGYNEQFF,TGTGCCAGCACCCCAAGCGGGAGGCGGGGATACAATGAGCAGTTCTTC
TRBJ2-7,TRBV6-5,TRBD2,NA,CASTPLAGVSEQYF,TGTGCCAGCACCCCTTTGGCGGGAGTATCCGAGCAGTACTTC
TRBJ1-1,TRBV4-2,NA,once,CASSQEFRRGTEAFF,TGTGCCAGCAGCCAAGAGTTTCGCAGGGGCACTGAAGCTTTCTTT
TRBJ2-7,TRBV21-1,NA,NA,CASSKVLAGVRCEQYF,TGTGCCAGCAGCAAAGTACTAGCGGGAGTTCGTTGCGAGCAGTACTTC
TRBJ2-2,TRBV11-2,NA,NA,CASSLGSLLRVNTGELFF,TGTGCCAGCAGCTTAGGTTCCCTACTCCGGGTAAACACCGGGGAGCTGTTTTTT
TRBJ1-2,TRBV7-2,NA,NA,CASSLGVGGIGYTF,TGTGCCAGCAGCTTAGGTGTCGGCGGGATTGGCTACACCTTC
TRBJ2-1,TRBV9,TRBD2,NA,CASSEGGGGNEQFF,TGTGCCAGCAGCGAAGGCGGGGGAGGGAATGAGCAGTTCTTC
TRBJ1-6,TRBV11-2,NA,once,CASSFKRGTGALHF,TGTGCCAGCAGCTTCAAAAGGGGTACGGGCGCCCTCCACTTT
TRBJ2-3,TRBV6-2/TRBV6-3,TRBD2,NA,CASSYSPRGGPTDTQYF,TGTGCCAGCAGTTACTCGCCGCGGGGGGGCCCCACAGATACGCAGTATTTT
TRBJ2-7,TRBV15,TRBD2,NA,CATSRDRSGSGEQYF,TGTGCCACCAGCAGAGATCGGAGCGGGAGTGGCGAGCAGTACTTC
TRBJ2-7,TRBV2,NA,NA,CASFRQNTYEQYF,TGTGCCAGCTTTAGACAGAACACCTACGAGCAGTACTTC
TRBJ1-1,TRBV7-2,TRBD1,once,CASSLEGTGTEAFF,TGTGCCAGCAGCTTAGAAGGGACAGGGACTGAAGCTTTCTTT
TRBJ2-1,TRBV24-1,NA,NA,CATSDYIAGAYFF,TGTGCCACCAGTGATTATATTGCAGGGGCATATTTCTTC
TRBJ2-3,TRBV5-4,NA,NA,CASSLVFGTSSTDTQYF,TGTGCCAGCAGCTTGGTTTTCGGGACATCTAGCACAGATACGCAGTATTTT
TRBJ2-7,TRBV6-5,NA,NA,CASSYGPNYEQYF,TGTGCCAGCAGTTACGGGCCTAACTACGAGCAGTACTTC
TRBJ2-3,TRBV27,TRBD2,NA,CASSRTSGRADTQYF,TGTGCCAGCAGCAGGACTAGCGGGAGGGCAGATACGCAGTATTTT
TRBJ2-3,TRBV7-9,TRBD1,NA,CASSEGTGLQDTQYF,TGTGCCAGCAGCGAGGGGACAGGGCTCCAAGATACGCAGTATTTT
TRBJ2-1,TRBV28,TRBD2,NA,CASSSSGRSSYNEQFF,TGTGCCAGCAGCTCTAGCGGGAGGAGCTCCTACAATGAGCAGTTCTTC
TRBJ2-7,TRBV30,NA,NA,CAWSDWGNEQYF,TGTGCCTGGAGTGATTGGGGCAACGAGCAGTACTTC
TRBJ2-1,TRBV18,TRBD2,NA,CASSPQPTRTSKQFF,TGTGCCAGCTCACCACAACCAACCCGGACTAGCAAGCAGTTCTTC